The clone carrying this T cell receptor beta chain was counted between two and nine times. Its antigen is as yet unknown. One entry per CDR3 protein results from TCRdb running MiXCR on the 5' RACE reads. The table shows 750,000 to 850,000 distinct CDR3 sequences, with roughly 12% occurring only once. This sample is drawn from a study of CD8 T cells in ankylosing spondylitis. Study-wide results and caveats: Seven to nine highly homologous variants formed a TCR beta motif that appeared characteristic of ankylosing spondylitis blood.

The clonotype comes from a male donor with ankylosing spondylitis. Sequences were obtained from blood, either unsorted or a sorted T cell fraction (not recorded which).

The CDR3 DNA sequence: TGTGCCAGCAGTGAACGCACAAAGGCTGAAGCTTTCTTT. This sequence encodes CASSERTKAEAFF. The V gene is TRBV2, the J gene TRBJ1-1; D uncertain. Trimming cost V 2 bases and J 6 bases, with 10 bases left between them. Germline values: CDR1 SNHLY, CDR2 FYNNEI. The CDR3 spans 13 residues.